These 14 T cell receptor beta chains were sequenced from one sample in a study of cytomegalovirus exposure and HLA in healthy donors. It was with 60 Vbeta and 13 Jbeta primers that the PCR ran. Here immunoSEQ multiplex PCR was the method, and the copy in TCRdb shows in-frame clones only, minus some. The sample lists 140,000 to 150,000 clones, over 70% seen once, with roughly 1.8% in the top ten. Sequencing was performed on PBMCs. The source is a woman in her thirties or forties in good health and CMV-seronegative.

Only one count was recorded for this clone. Sequence at one end of the junction differs from germline and may be a read error. The chain joins TRBV7-9 to TRBJ2-7; 9 bases map to TRBD1. Per germline, CDR1 SEHNR and CDR2 FQNEAQ (reference sequence). This CDR3 comprises 15 residues. The CDR3 region is CSSSLSGDRAYEQYF. Here the CDR3 DNA reads TGTTCCAGCAGCTTGTCAGGGGACAGGGCCTACGAGCAGTACTTC.

The chain employs TRBV19 and TRBJ1-1; TRBD1 is a possible D gene (6 bases). This CDR3 comprises 14 residues. Germline CDR1 LNHDA, CDR2 SQIVND (reference sequence). Trimming removed 5 bases from V and 5 bases from J, with 15 bases in between. CDR3 nucleotides: TGTGCCAGTAGTCCGGACAGAAGAGGGACTGAAGCTTTCTTT. This encodes CASSPDRRGTEAFF.

The chain combines TRBV7-9 with TRBJ2-5; TRBD1 might be the D (5 bases). The CDR3 covers 15 residues. V was pared by 2 bases and J by 1 base, with 11 bases between. CDR1 SEHNR and CDR2 FQNEAQ come from the germline V gene (reference sequence). Here the CDR3 reads CASSLTPGSQETQYF. In DNA, the CDR3 is TGTGCCAGCAGCTTAACCCCAGGGTCCCAAGAGACCCAGTACTTC.

The CDR3 DNA sequence: TGTGCCAGCAAGGGGACCGGGGAGCTGTTTTTT. It is translated as CASKGTGELFF. The V and J genes are TRBV2 and TRBJ2-2, with D perhaps TRBD1 (5 bases). The germline gives CDR1 SNHLY, CDR2 FYNNEI. The germline V and J ends were trimmed by 7 bases and 5 bases, with 5 bases remaining between them. The CDR3 consists of 11 residues.

To note about this clone: A read error may account for a junction end that differs from germline. The chain is built from TRBV6-1 and TRBJ1-4; 9 nucleotides line up with TRBD1. CDR3 length: 16 amino acids. CDR1 and CDR2 from the germline V gene are MNHNS and SASEGT. The CDR3 loop is CAGSAQGAITNEKLFF. DNA of the CDR3: TGTGCCGGCAGTGCACAGGGGGCGATAACTAATGAAAAACTGTTTTTT.

The J gene is TRBJ2-2, the V gene TRBV5-1, with 9 positions matching TRBD1. This CDR3 has 16 amino acids. Germline CDR1 and CDR2: SGHRS and YFSETQ. The V gene end was trimmed by 4 bases and the J gene end by 5 bases; junction bases not matched to a gene: 9. In DNA form, the CDR3 reads TGCGCCAGCAGCGGTTGGACAGGGGTTGGGACCGGGGAGCTGTTTTTT. Amino acids: CASSGWTGVGTGELFF.

V and J are TRBV6-1 and TRBJ2-3; possibly TRBD2 for D (5 bases). Germline V CDR1 and CDR2: MNHNS, SASEGT. Trimming shortened V by 7 bases and J by 2 bases, and 16 bases separated the two germline ends. The CDR3 contains 15 residues. CDR3 sequence (DNA): TGTGCCAGCACCCGACTGGGGAGCTACACAGATACGCAGTATTTT. This gives the protein CASTRLGSYTDTQYF.

The chain carries TRBV7-9 and TRBJ1-2, with a weak D call TRBD1 (5 bases). V lost 5 bases and J 10 bases, leaving 14 bases between the germline ends. Germline V gene data show CDR1 as SEHNR and CDR2 as FQNEAQ (reference sequence). The CDR3 spans 12 residues. The chain's CDR3 is CASSPHQGDYTF. Written as DNA, the CDR3 is TGTGCCAGCAGCCCCCACCAAGGGGACTACACCTTC.

This chain links TRBV19 with TRBJ2-7; a weak D match, TRBD1 (5 bases). Trimming removed 6 bases at V and 3 bases at J, with 12 bases between. Germline CDR1 and CDR2: LNHDA and SQIVND (reference sequence). CDR3 length: 13 residues. CDR3 in amino acids: CASRTLQGYEQYF. In DNA form, the CDR3 reads TGTGCCAGTAGGACCTTGCAGGGCTACGAGCAGTACTTC.

Here the CDR3 DNA reads TGTGCCAGCAGTTTAACTAGCGGGCCTCTGGCCGTAGAGGCAGATACGCAGTATTTT. Translation gives CASSLTSGPLAVEADTQYF. The V gene is TRBV27, the J gene TRBJ2-3; TRBD2 aligns across 9 bases. Germline V gene lookup returns CDR1 MNHEY and CDR2 SMNVEV (reference sequence). CDR3 length: 19 residues. The trim removed 2 bases at V and 4 bases at J, leaving 16 bases unmatched.

The genes are TRBV6-1 and TRBJ1-5, with 9 bases aligning to TRBD1. There are 15 residues in the CDR3. V shed 7 bases, J shed 7 bases, and the junction held 11 bases outside the gene matches. Per the germline V gene, CDR1 is MNHNS and CDR2 is SASEGT. Written as DNA, the CDR3 is TGTGCCAGCACCCCGAGACAGGGGGTCAGCCAGCCCCAGCATTTT. This gives the protein CASTPRQGVSQPQHF.

The V and J genes are TRBV18 and TRBJ1-2; the D gene is possibly TRBD1 (6 bases). V was cut by 3 bases and J by 2 bases, with 16 bases left in between. The length of the CDR3 is 16 residues. Germline CDR1 and CDR2: KGHSH and LQKENI. CDR3 amino acids: CASSPQNRDPNYGYTF. CDR3 nucleotide sequence: TGTGCCAGCTCACCGCAGAACAGGGACCCGAACTATGGCTACACCTTC.

The chain uses TRBV10-3 and TRBJ1-2; 7 bases line up with TRBD1. There are 13 residues in the CDR3. CDR1 and CDR2 (germline): ENHRY, SYGVKD. Trimming cost V 5 bases and J 2 bases; bases outside gene matches: 2. In DNA, the CDR3 is TGTGCCATCAGTTGGGACAGCAACTATGGCTACACCTTC. As protein: CAISWDSNYGYTF.

The V call is TRBV7-9, the J call TRBJ2-2, with D maybe TRBD1 (6 bases). V was pared by 8 bases and J by 2 bases, with 18 bases between. Germline V gene sequence: CDR1 SEHNR, CDR2 FQNEAQ (reference sequence). The CDR3 has 16 residues. The CDR3 protein is CASATPGVGNTGELFF. The CDR3 DNA reads TGTGCCAGCGCCACCCCAGGGGTCGGAAACACCGGGGAGCTGTTTTTT.